This T cell receptor beta chain was documented in a study of esophageal squamous cell carcinoma under preoperative chemotherapy. The overall study: Samples included peripheral blood T cells as well as tumor-infiltrating lymphocytes. General observations from the study: Abundant clones tended to shrink rather than expand after paclitaxel-nedaplatin. After treatment, tumor-infiltrating lymphocytes seemed to come partly from incoming peripheral T cells, not only local changes.

Time point here: before preoperative PTX-NDP chemotherapy. Patients received paclitaxel-nedaplatin as preoperative chemotherapy before surgery. This clonotype was found many times. What it binds is not known. Each CDR3 protein is one row after TCRdb ran MiXCR on the PCR reads. Among some 16,000 distinct CDR3 sequences, around three fifths were seen once, and the ten largest hold about 53%. The trim removed 6 bases at V and 3 bases at J, leaving 6 bases unmatched. The CDR3 runs to 15 residues. CDR1 and CDR2 (germline): MNHNS, SASEGT. Collection took place from a patient given preoperative chemotherapy. The V gene is TRBV6-1, the J gene TRBJ2-1; the match to TRBD2 covers 9 bases. The TCR was taken from a human donor with esophageal squamous cell carcinoma. The donor label of this sample is uncertain. As DNA, the CDR3 is TGTGCCAGCAGCAGGGCGGGAGGGTTCTACAATGAGCAGTTCTTC. Its translation is CASSRAGGFYNEQFF.